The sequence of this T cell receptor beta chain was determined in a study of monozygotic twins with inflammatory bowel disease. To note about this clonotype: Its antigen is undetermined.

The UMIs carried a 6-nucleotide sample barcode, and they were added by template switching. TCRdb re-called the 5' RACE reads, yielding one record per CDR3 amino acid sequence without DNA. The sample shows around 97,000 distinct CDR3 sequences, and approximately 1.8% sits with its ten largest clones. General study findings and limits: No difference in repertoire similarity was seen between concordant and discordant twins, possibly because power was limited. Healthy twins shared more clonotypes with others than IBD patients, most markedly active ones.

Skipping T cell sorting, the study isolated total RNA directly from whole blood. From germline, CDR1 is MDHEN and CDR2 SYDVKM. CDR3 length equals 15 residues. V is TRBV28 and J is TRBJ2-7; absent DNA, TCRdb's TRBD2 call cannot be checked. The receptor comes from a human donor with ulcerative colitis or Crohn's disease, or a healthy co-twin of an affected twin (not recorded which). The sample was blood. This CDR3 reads CASPPPGLENYEQYF.